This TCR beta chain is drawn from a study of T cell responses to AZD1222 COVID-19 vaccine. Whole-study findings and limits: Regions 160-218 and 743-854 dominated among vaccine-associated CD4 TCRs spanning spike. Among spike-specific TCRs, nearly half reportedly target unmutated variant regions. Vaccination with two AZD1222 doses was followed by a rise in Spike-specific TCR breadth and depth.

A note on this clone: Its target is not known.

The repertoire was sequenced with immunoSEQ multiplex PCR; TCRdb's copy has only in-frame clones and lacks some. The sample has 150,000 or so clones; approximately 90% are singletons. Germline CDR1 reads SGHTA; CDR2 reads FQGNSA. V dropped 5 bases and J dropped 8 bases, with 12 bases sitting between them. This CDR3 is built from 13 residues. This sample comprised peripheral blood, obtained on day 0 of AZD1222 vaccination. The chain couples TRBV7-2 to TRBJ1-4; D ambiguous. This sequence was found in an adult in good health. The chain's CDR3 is CASSLVPGEKLFF. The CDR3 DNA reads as TGTGCCAGCAGCCTAGTTCCAGGCGAAAAACTGTTTTTT.